The 10 T cell receptor beta chains reported below all come from one sample, sequenced in a study of blood T cell repertoires in COVID-19. Sequencing used immunoSEQ multiplex PCR; TCRdb keeps in-frame clones, though not all of them. Of 84,000 or so clones in the sample, around 85% were seen once. Material for sequencing was peripheral blood. The receptors derive from a woman aged 70-85 years with active or convalescent COVID-19.

J is TRBJ1-2 and V is TRBV2; 8 bases align to TRBD1. From germline, CDR1 is SNHLY and CDR2 FYNNEI. The CDR3 loop spans 16 amino acids. Unmatched junction bases numbered 11, after V lost 1 base and J lost 7 bases. This chain's CDR3 is CASSEEGTGPLGGYTF. CDR3 sequence (DNA): TGTGCCAGCAGTGAAGAGGGGACAGGTCCTTTGGGTGGCTACACCTTC.

The CDR3: CASSPREMNTEAFF. CDR3 nucleotide sequence: TGTGCCAGTAGCCCCCGCGAGATGAACACTGAAGCTTTCTTT. The J gene is TRBJ1-1, the V gene TRBV19; unclear D gene. Germline values: CDR1 LNHDA, CDR2 SQIVND (reference sequence). The CDR3 has 14 residues. Trimming removed 6 bases at V and 0 bases at J, with 11 bases between.

The chain is built from TRBV7-9 and TRBJ1-4; D might be TRBD1 (6 bases). CDR3 length: 15 residues. In germline, CDR1 is SEHNR, CDR2 FQNEAQ (reference sequence). The germline V and J ends were trimmed by 0 bases and 10 bases, with 15 bases remaining between them. The DNA of the CDR3 is TGTGCCAGCAGCTTAGCGGGGGCAGACGCGGCAAAACTGTTTTTT. Translated: CASSLAGADAAKLFF.

The rearrangement joins TRBV10-3 to TRBJ1-1, with D possibly TRBD1 on 5 matching bases. This CDR3 contains 15 residues. V was clipped by 10 bases and J by 8 bases, with 26 bases between them. Germline CDR1 and CDR2: ENHRY and SYGVKD. CDR3 in amino acids: CASNGVSGVTREAFF. In DNA form, the CDR3 reads TGTGCCAGCAATGGGGTTTCGGGGGTGACACGGGAAGCTTTCTTT.

This rearrangement joins TRBV5-4 to TRBJ2-1; tentatively, D is TRBD1 (5 bases). Per germline, CDR1 SGHNT and CDR2 YYREEE (reference sequence). V was cut by 4 bases and J by 0 bases, with 11 bases left in between. This CDR3 is built from 15 residues. The CDR3 reads CASSDHRISYNEQFF. CDR3 coding DNA: TGTGCCAGCAGCGACCACAGGATCTCCTACAATGAGCAGTTCTTC.

The V gene is TRBV5-1, the J gene TRBJ1-2; no clear D gene. The CDR3 is 15 amino acids. Germline-derived CDR1 and CDR2 are SGHRS and YFSETQ. Trimming removed 0 bases from V and 4 bases from J, with 13 bases in between. The CDR3 DNA reads as TGCGCCAGCAGCTTGGTTGGGGAGAGGAGCTATGGCTACACCTTC. Protein: CASSLVGERSYGYTF.

The genes are TRBV5-1 and TRBJ2-2; 7 nucleotides line up with TRBD2. CDR1 and CDR2 (germline): SGHRS, YFSETQ. This CDR3 is built from 15 residues. V lost 1 base to trimming and J lost 4 bases; unmatched junction nucleotides: 4. For the CDR3, the DNA is TGCGCCAGCAGCTTGATTGGGACTACCACCGGGGAGCTGTTTTTT. Its protein is CASSLIGTTTGELFF.

This clone was detected once. The chain has TRBV3-1 (or the pseudogene TRBV3-2) and TRBJ1-6; D ambiguous. This CDR3 region has 14 residues. Germline CDR1 is LGHDT and CDR2 is YNNKEL (reference sequence). V lost 1 base, J lost 6 bases, and 7 bases lay in between. In DNA, the CDR3 is TGTGCCAGCAGCCAAGTTCGGGGTAATTCACCCCTCCACTTT. This translates into CASSQVRGNSPLHF.

The chain has TRBV7-2 and TRBJ2-1; D unclear. The CDR3 loop spans 14 amino acids. Germline loops: CDR1 SGHTA, CDR2 FQGNSA. Trimming removed 1 base from V and 3 bases from J, with 7 bases in between. This chain's CDR3 is CASSLVSSYNEQFF. The DNA of the CDR3 is TGTGCCAGCAGCTTAGTATCCAGCTACAATGAGCAGTTCTTC.

This clone has just one count. The rearrangement joins TRBV5-5 to TRBJ1-2; D is unclear. The germline V gene has CDR1 SGHKS and CDR2 YYEKEE (reference sequence). V gave up 1 base and J gave up 4 bases, with 14 bases separating them. This CDR3 has 15 residues. The CDR3 region is CASSLWQAQFYGYTF. Written as DNA, the CDR3 is TGTGCCAGCAGCTTGTGGCAGGCCCAATTCTATGGCTACACCTTC.